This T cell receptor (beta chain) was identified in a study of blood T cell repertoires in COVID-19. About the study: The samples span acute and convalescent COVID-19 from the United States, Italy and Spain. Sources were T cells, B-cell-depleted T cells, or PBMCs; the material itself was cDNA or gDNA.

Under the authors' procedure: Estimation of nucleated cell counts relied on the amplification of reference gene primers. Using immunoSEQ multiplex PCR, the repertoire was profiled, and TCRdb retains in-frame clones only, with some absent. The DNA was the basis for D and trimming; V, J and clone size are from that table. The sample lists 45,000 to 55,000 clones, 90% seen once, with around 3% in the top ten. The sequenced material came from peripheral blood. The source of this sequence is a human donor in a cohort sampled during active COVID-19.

The CDR3 DNA reads TGTGCCAGCAGCCCCCTAGCGGGGCGGGACAAAAACATTCAGTACTTC. This translates into CASSPLAGRDKNIQYF. This chain links TRBV3-1 (or the pseudogene TRBV3-2) with TRBJ2-4, with TRBD2 matching 9 bases. Per the germline V gene, CDR1 is LGHDT and CDR2 is YNNKEL (reference sequence). This CDR3 comprises 16 residues. Germline trimming cut 4 bases from V and 3 bases from J; bases unmatched to any gene: 7.